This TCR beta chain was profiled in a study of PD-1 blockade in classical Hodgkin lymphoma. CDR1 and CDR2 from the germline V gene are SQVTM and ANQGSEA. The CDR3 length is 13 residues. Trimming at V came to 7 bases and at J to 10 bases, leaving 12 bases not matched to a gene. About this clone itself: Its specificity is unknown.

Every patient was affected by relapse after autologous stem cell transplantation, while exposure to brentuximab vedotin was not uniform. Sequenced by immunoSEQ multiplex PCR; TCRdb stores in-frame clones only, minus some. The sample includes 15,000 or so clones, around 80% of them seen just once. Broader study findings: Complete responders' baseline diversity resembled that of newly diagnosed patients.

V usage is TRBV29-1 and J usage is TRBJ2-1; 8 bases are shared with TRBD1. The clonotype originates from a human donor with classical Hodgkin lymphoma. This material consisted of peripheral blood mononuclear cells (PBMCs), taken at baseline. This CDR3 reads CSAGVQGVGEQFF. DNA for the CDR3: TGCAGCGCAGGAGTACAGGGGGTTGGCGAGCAGTTCTTC.